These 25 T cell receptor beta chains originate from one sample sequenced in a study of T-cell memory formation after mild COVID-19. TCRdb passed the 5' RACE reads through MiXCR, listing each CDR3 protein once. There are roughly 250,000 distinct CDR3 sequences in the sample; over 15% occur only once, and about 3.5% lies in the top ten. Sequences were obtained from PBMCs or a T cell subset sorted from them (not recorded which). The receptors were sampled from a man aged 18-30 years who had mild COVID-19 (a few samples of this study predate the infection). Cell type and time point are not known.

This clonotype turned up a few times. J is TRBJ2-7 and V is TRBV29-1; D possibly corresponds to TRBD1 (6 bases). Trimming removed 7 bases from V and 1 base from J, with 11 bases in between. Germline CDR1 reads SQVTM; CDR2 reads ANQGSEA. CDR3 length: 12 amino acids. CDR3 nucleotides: TGCAGCGCTTCAGGGGCTTCCTACGAGCAGTACTTC. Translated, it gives CSASGASYEQYF.

In nucleotides, the CDR3 is TGTGCCAGCAGTGACCACAAGGGGACCACTGAAGCTTTCTTT. This translates into CASSDHKGTTEAFF. The rearrangement joins TRBV6-1 to TRBJ1-1, with D possibly TRBD1 on 5 matching bases. This CDR3 has 14 amino acids. Germline lookup yields CDR1 MNHNS and CDR2 SASEGT. Trimming took off 3 bases at V and 4 bases at J, with 12 bases between the two ends.

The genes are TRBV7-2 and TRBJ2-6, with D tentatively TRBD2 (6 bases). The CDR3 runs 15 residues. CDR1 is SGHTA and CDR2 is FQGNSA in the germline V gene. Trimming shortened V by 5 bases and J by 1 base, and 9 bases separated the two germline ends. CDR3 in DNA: TGTGCCAGCAGCGCGGGGCTTTCTGGGGCCAACGTCCTGACTTTC. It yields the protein CASSAGLSGANVLTF.

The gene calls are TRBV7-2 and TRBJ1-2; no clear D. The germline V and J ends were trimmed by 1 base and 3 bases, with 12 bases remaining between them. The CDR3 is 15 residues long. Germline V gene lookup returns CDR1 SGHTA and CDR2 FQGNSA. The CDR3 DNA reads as TGTGCCAGCAGCTTAGTCCTGTTAGGGTACTATGGCTACACCTTC. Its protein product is CASSLVLLGYYGYTF.

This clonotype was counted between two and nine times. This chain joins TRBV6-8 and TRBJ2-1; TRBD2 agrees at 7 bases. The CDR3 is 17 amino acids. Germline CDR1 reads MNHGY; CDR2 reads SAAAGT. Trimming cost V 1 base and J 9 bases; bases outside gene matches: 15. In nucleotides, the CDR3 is TGTGCCAGCAGTTACTTCCGGACTAGGATTTTTTTTGGTGAGCAGTTCTTC. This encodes CASSYFRTRIFFGEQFF.

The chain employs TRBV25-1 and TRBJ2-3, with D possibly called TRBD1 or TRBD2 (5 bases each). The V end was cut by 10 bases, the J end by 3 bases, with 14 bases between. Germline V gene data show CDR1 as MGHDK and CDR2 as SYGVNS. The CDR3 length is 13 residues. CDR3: CATRGSGTDTQYF. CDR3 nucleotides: TGTGCCACCCGGGGCTCAGGGACAGATACGCAGTATTTT. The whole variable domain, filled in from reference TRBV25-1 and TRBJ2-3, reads EADIYQTPRYLVIGTGKKITLECSQTMGHDKMYWYQQDPGMELHLIHYSYGVNSTEKGDLSSESTVSRIRTEHFPLTLESARPSHTSQYLCATRGSGTDTQYFGPGTRLTVL.

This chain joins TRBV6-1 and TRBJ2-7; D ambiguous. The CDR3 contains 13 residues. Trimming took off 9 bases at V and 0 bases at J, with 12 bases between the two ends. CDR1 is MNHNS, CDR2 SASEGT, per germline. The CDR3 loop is CASRAEISYEQYV. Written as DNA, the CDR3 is TGTGCCAGTAGGGCGGAGATCTCCTACGAGCAGTACGTC.

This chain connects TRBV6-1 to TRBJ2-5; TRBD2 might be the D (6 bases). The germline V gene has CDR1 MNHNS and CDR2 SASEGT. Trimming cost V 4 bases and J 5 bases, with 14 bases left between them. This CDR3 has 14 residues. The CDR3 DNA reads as TGTGCCAGCAGTGGACTAGTGGCGGGGGAGACCCAGTACTTC. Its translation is CASSGLVAGETQYF.

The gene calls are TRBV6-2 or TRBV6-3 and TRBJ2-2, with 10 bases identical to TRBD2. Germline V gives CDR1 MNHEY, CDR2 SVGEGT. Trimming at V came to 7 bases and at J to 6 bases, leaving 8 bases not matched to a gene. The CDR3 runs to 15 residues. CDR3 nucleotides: TGTGCCAGCACCTGGGGTAGCGGGGGGCCCGGGGAGCTGTTTTTT. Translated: CASTWGSGGPGELFF.

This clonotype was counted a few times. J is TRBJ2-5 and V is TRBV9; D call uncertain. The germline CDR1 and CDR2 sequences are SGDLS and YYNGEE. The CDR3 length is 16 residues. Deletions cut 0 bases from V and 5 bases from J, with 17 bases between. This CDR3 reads CASSVGGSGGLETQYF. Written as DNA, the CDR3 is TGTGCCAGCAGCGTAGGAGGATCGGGTGGATTGGAGACCCAGTACTTC. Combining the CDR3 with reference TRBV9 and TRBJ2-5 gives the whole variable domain DSGVTQTPKHLITATGQRVTLRCSPRSGDLSVYWYQQSLDQGLQFLIQYYNGEERAKGNILERFSAQQFPDLHSELNLSSLELGDSALYFCASSVGGSGGLETQYFGPGTRLLVL.

CDR3 protein: CAISTDRPINTGELFF. CDR3 DNA: TGTGCCATCAGTACAGACAGGCCCATAAACACCGGGGAGCTGTTTTTT. The chain couples TRBV10-3 to TRBJ2-2; a weak D match, TRBD1 (6 bases). The germline V gene encodes CDR1 ENHRY and CDR2 SYGVKD. The V end lost 5 bases, the J end lost 2 bases, and 15 bases lay between the germline ends. CDR3 length: 16 residues.

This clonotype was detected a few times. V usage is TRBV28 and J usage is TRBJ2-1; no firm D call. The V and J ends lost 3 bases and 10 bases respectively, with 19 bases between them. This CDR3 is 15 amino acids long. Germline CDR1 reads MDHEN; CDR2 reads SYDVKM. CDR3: CASSLGRFRFVEQFF. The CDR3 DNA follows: TGTGCCAGCAGTTTGGGCAGATTTCGTTTTGTGGAGCAGTTCTTC.

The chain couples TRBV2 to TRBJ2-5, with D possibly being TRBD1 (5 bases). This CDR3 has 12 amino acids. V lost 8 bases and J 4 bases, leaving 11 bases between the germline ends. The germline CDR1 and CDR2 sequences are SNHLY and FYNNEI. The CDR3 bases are TGTGCCAGCGCAAGGGGAACAGAGACCCAGTACTTC. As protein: CASARGTETQYF.

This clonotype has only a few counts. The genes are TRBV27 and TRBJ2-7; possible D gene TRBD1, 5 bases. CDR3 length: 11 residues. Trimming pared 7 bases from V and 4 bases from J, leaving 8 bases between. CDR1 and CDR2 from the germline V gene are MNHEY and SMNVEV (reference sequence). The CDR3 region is CASMGLYEQYV. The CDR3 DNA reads TGTGCCAGCATGGGGCTTTACGAGCAGTACGTC.

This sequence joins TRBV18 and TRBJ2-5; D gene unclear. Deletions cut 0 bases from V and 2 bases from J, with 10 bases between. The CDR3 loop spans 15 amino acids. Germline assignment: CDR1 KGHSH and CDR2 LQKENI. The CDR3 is CASSPPASPQETQYF. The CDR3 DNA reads TGTGCCAGCTCACCACCAGCCAGCCCTCAAGAGACCCAGTACTTC.

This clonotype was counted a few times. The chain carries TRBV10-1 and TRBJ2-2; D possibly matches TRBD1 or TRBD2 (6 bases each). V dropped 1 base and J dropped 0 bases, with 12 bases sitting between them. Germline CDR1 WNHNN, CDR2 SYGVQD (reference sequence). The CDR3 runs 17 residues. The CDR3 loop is CASSELWGAANTGELFF. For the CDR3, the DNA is TGCGCCAGCAGTGAGTTGTGGGGGGCCGCGAACACCGGGGAGCTGTTTTTT.

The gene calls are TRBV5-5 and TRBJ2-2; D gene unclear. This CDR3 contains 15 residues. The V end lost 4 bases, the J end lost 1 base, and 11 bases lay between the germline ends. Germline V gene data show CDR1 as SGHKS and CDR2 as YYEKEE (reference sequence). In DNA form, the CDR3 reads TGTGCCAGCAGCATTGGTCCAGGGAACACCGGGGAGCTGTTTTTT. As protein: CASSIGPGNTGELFF.

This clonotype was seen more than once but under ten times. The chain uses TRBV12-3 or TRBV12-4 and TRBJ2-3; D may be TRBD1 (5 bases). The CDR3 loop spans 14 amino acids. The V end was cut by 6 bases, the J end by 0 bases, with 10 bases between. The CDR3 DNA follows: TGTGCCAGCAGATGGGGCACAAGCACAGATACGCAGTATTTT. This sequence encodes CASRWGTSTDTQYF.

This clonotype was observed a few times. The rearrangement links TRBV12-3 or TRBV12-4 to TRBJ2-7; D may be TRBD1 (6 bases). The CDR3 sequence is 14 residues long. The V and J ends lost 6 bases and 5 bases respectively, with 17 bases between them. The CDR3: CASSLQGRWNEQYF. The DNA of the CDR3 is TGTGCCAGCAGCCTACAGGGAAGGTGGAACGAGCAGTACTTC.

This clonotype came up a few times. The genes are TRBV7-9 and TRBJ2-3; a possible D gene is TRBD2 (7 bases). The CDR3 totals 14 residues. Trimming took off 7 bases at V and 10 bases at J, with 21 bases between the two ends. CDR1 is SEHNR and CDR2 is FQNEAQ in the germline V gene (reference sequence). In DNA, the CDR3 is TGTGCCAGCACCTTTGGGGGGGCCCGAGAGTCGCAGTATTTT. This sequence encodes CASTFGGARESQYF.

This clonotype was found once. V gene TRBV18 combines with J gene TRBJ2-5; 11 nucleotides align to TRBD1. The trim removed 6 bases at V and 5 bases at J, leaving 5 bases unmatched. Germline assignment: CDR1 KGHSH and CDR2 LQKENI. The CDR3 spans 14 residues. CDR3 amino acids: CASSTDRGRETQYF. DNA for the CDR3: TGTGCCAGCTCTACGGACAGGGGGCGTGAGACCCAGTACTTC.

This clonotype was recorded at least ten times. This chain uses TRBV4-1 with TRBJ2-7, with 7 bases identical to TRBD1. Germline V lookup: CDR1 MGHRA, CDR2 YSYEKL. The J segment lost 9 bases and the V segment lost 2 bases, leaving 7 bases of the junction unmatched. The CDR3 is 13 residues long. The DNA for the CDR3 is TGCGCCAGCAGCCAATTAGGGGGCTCAGGGCAGTACTTC. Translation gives CASSQLGGSGQYF.

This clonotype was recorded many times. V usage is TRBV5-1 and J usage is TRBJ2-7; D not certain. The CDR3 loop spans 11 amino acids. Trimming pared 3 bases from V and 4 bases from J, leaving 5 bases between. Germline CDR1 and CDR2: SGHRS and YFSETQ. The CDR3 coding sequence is TGCGCCAGCAGCTGGATGTACGAGCAGTACTTC. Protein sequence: CASSWMYEQYF.

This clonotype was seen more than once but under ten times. The CDR3 spells CASSKRPGLGSYEQYV. Written as DNA, the CDR3 is TGTGCCAGCAGCAAAAGGCCGGGACTAGGGTCCTACGAGCAGTACGTC. The chain has TRBV21-1 and TRBJ2-7; the DNA was not compared with TRBD1, the D call given in the table. TRBV21-1 is noted as a pseudogene. The length of the CDR3 is 16 residues.

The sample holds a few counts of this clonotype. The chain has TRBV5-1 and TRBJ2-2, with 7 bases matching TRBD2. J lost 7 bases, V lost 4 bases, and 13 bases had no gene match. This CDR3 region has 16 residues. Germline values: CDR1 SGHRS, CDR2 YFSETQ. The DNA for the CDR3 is TGCGCCAGCAGCCAAGCGGGGACCCCGTCGGGCGGGGAGCTGTTTTTT. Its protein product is CASSQAGTPSGGELFF.